The 30 T cell receptor beta chains presented below share a single source sample, sequenced in a study of identical twins. In TCRdb, the 5' RACE reads were re-called with MiXCR into one record per CDR3 protein. The sample holds approximately 300,000 distinct CDR3 sequences; roughly 8.6% are singletons and the top ten take approximately 6.6%. The sample was also reused in another study, on yellow fever vaccine responses in identical twins.

The sample comprised CD8+ T cells sorted from blood. The receptor source for this set is a woman between 18 and 30 years old in good health.

The rearrangement uses TRBV5-8 and TRBJ2-7; D unresolved. Trimming cost V 2 bases and J 2 bases, with 11 bases left between them. CDR1 and CDR2 (germline): SGHTS, YDEGEE. CDR3 length: 14 residues. CDR3: CASSFKVLAYEQYF. CDR3 DNA: TGTGCCAGCAGCTTTAAGGTTTTGGCCTACGAGCAGTACTTC.

This clonotype showed up many times. The CDR3 sequence is CATSDPDRGPYNEQFF. The CDR3 coding sequence is TGTGCCACCAGTGATCCCGACAGGGGCCCTTACAATGAGCAGTTCTTC. V is TRBV24-1 and J is TRBJ2-1; 8 nucleotides line up with TRBD1. Trimming at V came to 3 bases and at J to 4 bases, leaving 7 bases not matched to a gene. This CDR3 has 16 residues. Germline values: CDR1 KGHDR, CDR2 SFDVKD.

This clonotype was seen repeatedly, ten times or more. The V and J genes are TRBV27 and TRBJ2-7; unclear D gene. V was cut by 4 bases and J by 1 base, with 8 bases left in between. The CDR3 is 13 residues long. Germline-derived CDR1 and CDR2 are MNHEY and SMNVEV (reference sequence). In DNA form, the CDR3 reads TGTGCCAGCAGTTCCTCCTTGTCCTACGAGCAGTACTTC. This translates into CASSSSLSYEQYF.

The rearrangement uses TRBV28 and TRBJ2-5; D is possibly TRBD1 or TRBD2 (5 bases each). The ends were cut back, 6 bases at V and 5 bases at J, with 19 bases in the middle. The CDR3 runs 15 residues. CDR1 is MDHEN, CDR2 SYDVKM, per germline. In DNA, the CDR3 is TGTGCCAGCAGCCCTGTGGGACCGAAGAGGGAGACCCAGTACTTC. Translating it yields CASSPVGPKRETQYF.

This chain links TRBV19 with TRBJ2-7; 10 bases line up with TRBD2. CDR1 and CDR2 (germline): LNHDA, SQIVND (reference sequence). The CDR3 extends over 20 amino acids. The ends lost 3 bases at V and 9 bases at J; junction bases unmatched: 26. CDR3 sequence (DNA): TGTGCCAGTAGTATTCCACCGGGACTAGCGCCGGCGGTCGGGTTTGCAGTGCAGTACTTC. Encoded protein: CASSIPPGLAPAVGFAVQYF.

The V call is TRBV7-6, the J call TRBJ2-7, with 9 bases matching TRBD2. This CDR3 has 15 residues. With 4 bases clipped from V and 2 bases from J, the junction kept 6 bases outside the gene matches. Germline CDR1 and CDR2: SGHVS and FNYEAQ. The CDR3 nucleotides read TGTGCCAGCAGCTCGGCGGGGGGGCCCACCTACGAGCAGTACTTC. Translation gives CASSSAGGPTYEQYF.

The chain has TRBV20-1 and TRBJ2-1; D is perhaps TRBD2 (5 bases). The V gene lost 5 bases and the J gene lost 9 bases, with 11 bases spanning the gap. This CDR3 is 11 amino acids long. The germline V gene encodes CDR1 DFQATT and CDR2 SNEGSKA (reference sequence). The CDR3 here is CSALGGIEQFF. The CDR3 DNA sequence: TGCAGTGCTCTTGGAGGTATTGAGCAGTTCTTC.

This clonotype turned up a few times. This sequence joins TRBV28 and TRBJ2-1, with 9 bases that match TRBD1. This CDR3 is 16 amino acids long. Germline V gene data show CDR1 as MDHEN and CDR2 as SYDVKM. V lost 5 bases to trimming and J lost 2 bases; unmatched junction nucleotides: 7. The DNA for the CDR3 is TGTGCCAGCAGTCCTGGGACAGGGAGGGCCTACAATGAGCAGTTCTTC. Translated: CASSPGTGRAYNEQFF. Complete variable domain (other parts from reference TRBV28 and TRBJ2-1): DVKVTQSSRYLVKRTGEKVFLECVQDMDHENMFWYRQDPGLGLRLIYFSYDVKMKEKGDIPEGYSVSREKKERFSLILESASTNQTSMYLCASSPGTGRAYNEQFFGPGTRLTVL.

V gene TRBV7-9 combines with J gene TRBJ2-7; D is possibly TRBD2 (7 bases). Germline V lookup: CDR1 SEHNR, CDR2 FQNEAQ (reference sequence). V lost 5 bases and J lost 1, with 12 bases in between. There are 14 residues in the CDR3. In nucleotides, the CDR3 is TGTGCCAGCAGCCCCCGGGGGGCGTCCTACGAGCAGTACTTC. Protein: CASSPRGASYEQYF.

This clonotype appeared many times. This rearrangement joins TRBV29-1 to TRBJ1-1; D remains unclear. Germline values: CDR1 SQVTM, CDR2 ANQGSEA. Trimming cost V 2 bases and J 1 base, with 8 bases left between them. CDR3 length: 13 residues. The CDR3 is CSVELPGNTEAFF. CDR3 in DNA: TGCAGCGTTGAACTTCCGGGGAACACTGAAGCTTTCTTT.

This clonotype was seen many times. The chain links TRBV4-3 to TRBJ2-1, with 9 bases lining up with TRBD2. V lost 0 bases, J lost 9 bases, and 9 bases stayed unmatched. Germline V gives CDR1 LGHNA, CDR2 YSLEER. This CDR3 comprises 16 residues. CDR3 sequence (DNA): TGCGCCAGCAGCCAAGAGACTAGCGGAGGGTTCATTGAGCAGTTCTTC. It translates to CASSQETSGGFIEQFF.

This chain uses TRBV7-9 with TRBJ2-3; D possibly matches TRBD1 or TRBD2 (5 bases each). Germline loops: CDR1 SEHNR, CDR2 FQNEAQ (reference sequence). The V end lost 5 bases, the J end lost 6 bases, and 15 bases lay between the germline ends. This CDR3 spans 14 amino acids. The CDR3 nucleotides read TGTGCCAGCAGCCCGCACGTGGGGACCGATACGCAGTATTTT. Translating it yields CASSPHVGTDTQYF.

In this sample, this clonotype turned up many times. V usage is TRBV7-9 and J usage is TRBJ2-6; D is uncertain. V was cut by 5 bases and J by 9 bases, with 2 bases left in between. The germline gives CDR1 SEHNR, CDR2 FQNEAQ (reference sequence). The CDR3 extends over 10 amino acids. The CDR3 region has the DNA TGTGCCAGCAGCATCAACGTCCTGACTTTC. Encoded protein: CASSINVLTF.

The V gene is TRBV20-1, the J gene TRBJ1-2, with no clear D. Deletions cut 3 bases from V and 4 bases from J, with 12 bases between. Germline assignment: CDR1 DFQATT and CDR2 SNEGSKA (reference sequence). There are 13 residues in the CDR3. The CDR3 nucleotides read TGCAGTGCTAGTGTTCTAGAAAGCTATGGCTACACCTTC. It translates to CSASVLESYGYTF.

The J gene is TRBJ1-5, the V gene TRBV4-1, with 11 bases that match TRBD1. The CDR3 has 20 residues. CDR1 is MGHRA, CDR2 YSYEKL, per germline. Trimming removed 0 bases from V and 5 bases from J; junction bases left unmatched: 15. CDR3 loop: CASSQEEGTGGFVTDQPQHF. The CDR3, as DNA: TGCGCCAGCAGCCAAGAGGAGGGGACAGGGGGTTTTGTGACTGATCAGCCCCAGCATTTT.

The sample holds many counts of this clonotype. J is TRBJ2-5 and V is TRBV9, with D maybe TRBD2 (5 bases). The CDR3 loop spans 14 amino acids. Germline lookup yields CDR1 SGDLS and CDR2 YYNGEE. V lost 7 bases, J lost 2 bases, and 15 bases lay in between. CDR3 coding DNA: TGTGCCAGCGGAGGTCACGGGCTACAAGAGACCCAGTACTTC. This codes for CASGGHGLQETQYF.

This clonotype turned up a few times. The V and J genes are TRBV4-1 and TRBJ2-1; D uncertain. The V and J ends lost 0 bases and 0 bases respectively, with 6 bases between them. The CDR3 totals 15 residues. Germline values: CDR1 MGHRA, CDR2 YSYEKL. The chain's CDR3 is CASSQDWSSYNEQFF. The CDR3 nucleotides read TGCGCCAGCAGCCAAGATTGGAGCTCCTACAATGAGCAGTTCTTC.

This chain connects TRBV19 to TRBJ1-1; unclear D gene. Trimming took 7 bases from V and 2 from J, leaving 5 bases between them. Germline CDR1 and CDR2: LNHDA and SQIVND (reference sequence). The CDR3 is 11 residues long. DNA for the CDR3: TGTGCCAGTAAGAGTAACACTGAAGCTTTCTTT. Translating gives CASKSNTEAFF.

CDR3 nucleotides: TGTGCCAGCAGTGACCCAGGACTAGCAGCAAGCACAGATACGCAGTATTTT. Protein sequence: CASSDPGLAASTDTQYF. This chain links TRBV25-1 with TRBJ2-3, with TRBD2 matching over 8 bases. Trimming took 3 bases from V and 0 from J; bases not matched to a gene: 8. Per germline, CDR1 MGHDK and CDR2 SYGVNS. CDR3 length: 17 amino acids. Using reference TRBV25-1 and TRBJ2-3 for the parts outside the CDR3, the full variable domain is EADIYQTPRYLVIGTGKKITLECSQTMGHDKMYWYQQDPGMELHLIHYSYGVNSTEKGDLSSESTVSRIRTEHFPLTLESARPSHTSQYLCASSDPGLAASTDTQYFGPGTRLTVL.

In DNA form, the CDR3 reads TGTGCCACCAGCAGGGAAGGGGGTTTAAGGGAGACCCAGTACTTC. Its protein product is CATSREGGLRETQYF. The chain is built from TRBV15 and TRBJ2-5, with a weak D call TRBD1 (6 bases). Germline loops: CDR1 LNHNV, CDR2 YYDKDF (reference sequence). Trimming took 3 bases from V and 5 from J, leaving 16 bases between them. The CDR3 runs 15 residues. Full variable domain (outside the CDR3, taken from reference TRBV15 and TRBJ2-5): DAMVIQNPRYQVTQFGKPVTLSCSQTLNHNVMYWYQQKSSQAPKLLFHYYDKDFNNEADTPDNFQSRRPNTSFCFLDIRSPGLGDTAMYLCATSREGGLRETQYFGPGTRLLVL.

This clonotype was seen a few times. The V call is TRBV29-1, the J call TRBJ2-1; 11 positions match TRBD2. Per germline, CDR1 SQVTM and CDR2 ANQGSEA. This CDR3 has 15 amino acids. The trim removed 0 bases at V and 6 bases at J, leaving 4 bases unmatched. CDR3 in DNA: TGCAGCGTTGAAGATTTTACTAGCGGGAGCAATGAGCAGTTCTTC. Translation gives CSVEDFTSGSNEQFF.

This clonotype was observed a handful of times. This chain connects TRBV11-1 to TRBJ2-1, with D uncertain. This CDR3 contains 18 residues. Germline CDR1 reads SGHAT; CDR2 reads FQDESV (reference sequence). Trimming removed 7 bases at V and 5 bases at J, with 27 bases between. CDR3 DNA sequence: TGTGCCAGCACGCATAGATTGGCGCCGGAGAAAGGGAACAATGAGCAGTTCTTC. This encodes CASTHRLAPEKGNNEQFF.

This clonotype was seen a few times. The chain uses TRBV19 and TRBJ2-7, with unresolved D. CDR3 length equals 13 residues. Germline loops: CDR1 LNHDA, CDR2 SQIVND (reference sequence). Trimming removed 5 bases from V and 6 bases from J, with 14 bases in between. CDR3 amino acids: CASSSKGLGEQYF. The CDR3 bases are TGTGCCAGTAGTTCTAAGGGTCTCGGCGAGCAGTACTTC.

The sample holds a few counts of this clonotype. In DNA, the CDR3 is TGTGCCAGCAACTCGATCGAAGTTTACGAGCAGTACTTC. It codes for CASNSIEVYEQYF. This rearrangement joins TRBV28 to TRBJ2-7; no reliable D call. The CDR3 totals 13 residues. Per the germline V gene, CDR1 is MDHEN and CDR2 is SYDVKM. The V end lost 7 bases, the J end lost 4 bases, and 14 bases lay between the germline ends.

This clonotype was seen at least ten times. The chain carries TRBV12-3 or TRBV12-4 and TRBJ2-1, with 7 nucleotides matching TRBD2. This CDR3 region has 14 residues. With 2 bases clipped from V and 6 bases from J, the junction kept 4 bases outside the gene matches. The CDR3 protein is CASSLTGLVNEQFF. Written as DNA, the CDR3 is TGTGCCAGCAGTTTAACAGGACTAGTCAATGAGCAGTTCTTC.

The genes are TRBV12-5 and TRBJ2-7, with a possible D match to TRBD2 (5 bases). V gave up 5 bases and J gave up 9 bases, with 26 bases separating them. The CDR3 extends over 16 amino acids. From germline, CDR1 is LGHNT and CDR2 FRNRAP. The CDR3 region has the DNA TGTGCTAGTGGTCATCGGCCGGGATCCTCTGCTTATGTGCAGTACTTC. As protein: CASGHRPGSSAYVQYF.

As regards this clonotype: The DNA is omitted, as the CDR3 cannot be located on it reliably, and the CDR3 follows TCRdb's listing. This rearrangement joins TRBV1 to TRBJ2-2; the listed D gene, TRBD2, was not tested against the DNA. TRBV1 is designated a pseudogene. The CDR3 contains 17 residues when both ends are counted. CDR3: CTSSQGLAGPGPGSCFF.

The chain joins TRBV12-3 or TRBV12-4 to TRBJ2-3, with D maybe TRBD2 (6 bases). This CDR3 contains 15 residues. V was trimmed by 4 bases and J by 5 bases, leaving 16 bases between them. CDR3 nucleotides: TGTGCCAGCAGTTCTCCGACTAGTGTTGTAGATACGCAGTATTTT. The encoded protein is CASSSPTSVVDTQYF.

V gene TRBV7-6 combines with J gene TRBJ2-7, with TRBD1 matching 7 bases. The CDR3 totals 15 residues. Germline loops: CDR1 SGHVS, CDR2 FNYEAQ. With V trimmed by 8 bases and J by 0 bases, 10 bases remained unmatched. The CDR3 region is CASATTRDSSYEQYF. For the CDR3, the DNA is TGTGCCAGCGCAACGACCAGGGACAGCTCCTACGAGCAGTACTTC.

In its sample, this clonotype was seen a few times. The chain combines TRBV28 with TRBJ2-3; the match to TRBD1 covers 8 bases. The CDR3 is 19 amino acids. The V segment lost 6 bases and the J segment 0 bases; nucleotides outside the gene matches: 17. The germline CDR1 and CDR2 sequences are MDHEN and SYDVKM. The CDR3 DNA is TGTGCCAGCAGCACTTTCGCCGAACAGGGGGAGCCTAGCACAGATACGCAGTATTTT. Its translation is CASSTFAEQGEPSTDTQYF.